This T cell receptor (beta chain) stems from a study of CD8 T cells in Susac syndrome. Overall study results and limits: The study's TCR sequencing and HLA analysis drew on a certain number of individuals. That number was acknowledged as relatively small.

When the RNA was reverse transcribed, random hexamers were used with an input of roughly 0.45 to 1 ug. Amplification of the TCR beta CDR3 was carried out by immunoSEQ multiplex PCR, which spanned a total of 54 Vbeta and 13 Jbeta segments. TCRdb redid the calling of the immunoSEQ multiplex PCR reads with MiXCR, one entry per CDR3 protein. This sample yields 150,000 or so distinct CDR3 sequences, of which about 93% are seen a single time; about 0.14% belongs to the top ten. CDR3 length: 15 amino acids. Trimming took off 2 bases at V and 4 bases at J, with 15 bases between the two ends. Germline V lookup: CDR1 MNHEY, CDR2 SVGAGI. Points on this clonotype: Its antigen remains unidentified.

Sequenced material: CD4+ T cells from PBMCs. This rearrangement joins TRBV6-5 to TRBJ2-7; maybe TRBD2 (5 bases). This receptor was obtained from a human donor in good health. The CDR3 sequence: CASSYRSGISYEQYF. The CDR3 bases are TGTGCCAGCAGTTACCGATCCGGGATTTCTTACGAGCAGTACTTC.